What follows is one T cell receptor beta chain and its context. Antigen: not known. This record comes from a study of T cells in localized non-small cell lung cancer. Study results and limitations: Heterogeneity remains possible, as sequencing covered one tumor region only. Adjacent lung exhibited a median of about 57 among the 100 most abundant tumor clones.

Profiling relied on immunoSEQ multiplex PCR, and the TCRdb table lists in-frame clones only, not all of them. The sample consists of approximately 57,000 clones, 75% to 90% of them appearing once. The germline V gene encodes CDR1 SGHNT and CDR2 YYREEE (reference sequence). Trimming took 1 base from V and 6 from J, leaving 10 bases between them. There are 14 residues in the CDR3. The source of this sequence is a woman between 40 and 69 years old with stage I lung adenocarcinoma. The genes are TRBV5-4 and TRBJ2-2; no firm D call. The specimen was peripheral blood, collected before any cancer treatment. Written as DNA, the CDR3 is TGTGCCAGCAGCTTGCCCGGCGTGGCCGGGGAGCTGTTTTTT. It specifies CASSLPGVAGELFF.